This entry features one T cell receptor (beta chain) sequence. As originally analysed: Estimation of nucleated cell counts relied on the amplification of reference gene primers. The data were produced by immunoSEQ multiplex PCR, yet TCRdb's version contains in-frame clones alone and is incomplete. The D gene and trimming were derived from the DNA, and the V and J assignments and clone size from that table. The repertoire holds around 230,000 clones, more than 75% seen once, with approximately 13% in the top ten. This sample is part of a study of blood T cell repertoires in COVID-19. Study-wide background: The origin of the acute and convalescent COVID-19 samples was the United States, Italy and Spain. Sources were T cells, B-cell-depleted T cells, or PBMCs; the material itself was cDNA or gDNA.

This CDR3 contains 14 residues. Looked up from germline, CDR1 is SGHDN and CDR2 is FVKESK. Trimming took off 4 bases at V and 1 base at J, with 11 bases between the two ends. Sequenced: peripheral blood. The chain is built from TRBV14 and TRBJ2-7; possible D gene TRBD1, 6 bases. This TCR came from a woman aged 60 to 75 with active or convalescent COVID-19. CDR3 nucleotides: TGTGCCAGCAGCCGTAACAGGGCTTCCTACGAGCAGTACTTC. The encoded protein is CASSRNRASYEQYF.